This TCR beta chain was identified during a study of blood T cells in healthy people across ages. This clonotype was seen more than once but under ten times. The antigen remains undetermined. The germline V gene encodes CDR1 SQVTM and CDR2 ANQGSEA. The CDR3 totals 12 residues. Trimming left V 4 bases short and J 3 bases short, with 9 bases between. Findings and limits, study-wide: Higher diversity and more naive CD4+ cells were features of long-lived donors, compared to aged donors.

A J-beta primer mix and a sample-barcoded 5' primer were used in a second PCR of about 7 to 12 cycles. Via MiXCR, TCRdb re-called the 5' RACE reads, giving one row per CDR3 protein. The data show over 1.5 million distinct CDR3 sequences, 49% seen once. Sequencing was carried out using blood. The sequence derives from a woman between 40 and 55 years old in good health. This chain links TRBV29-1 with TRBJ1-2; D gene ambiguous. This CDR3 reads CSVAGNDYGYTF. The CDR3 DNA sequence: TGCAGCGTTGCCGGGAATGACTATGGCTACACCTTC.